The 29 T cell receptor beta chains below all came from one sample that was sequenced in a study of blood T cell repertoires in COVID-19 (dated by TCRdb to the early 2020s). Library preparation was by the immunoSEQ multiplex PCR assay. TCRdb took over this immuneACCESS table, retaining in-frame rearrangements with V and J assigned. Such tables are incomplete; in checked studies, under half of the missing clones stem from an unresolved V gene, and the remainder is unexplained. For this sample there are 150,000 or so clones; around 76% appear just once. The leading ten clones occupy 8.4% of the sample. Sequenced sample: peripheral blood. The receptor source for this set is a woman in her 70s with acute or convalescent COVID-19.

This clone has just a few counts. The V gene is TRBV7-2, the J gene TRBJ2-3, with D unclear. CDR1 and CDR2 (germline): SGHTA, FQGNSA. The CDR3 sequence is 15 residues long. Trimming cost V 1 base and J 1 base, with 9 bases left between them. The CDR3 here is CASSLDVLGTDTQYF. DNA for the CDR3: TGTGCCAGCAGCTTAGATGTACTGGGCACAGATACGCAGTATTTT. Filled out from reference TRBV7-2 and TRBJ2-3, the complete variable domain reads GAGVSQSPSNKVTEKGKDVELRCDPISGHTALYWYRQSLGQGLEFLIYFQGNSAPDKSGLPSDRFSAERTGGSVSTLTIQRTQQEDSAVYLCASSLDVLGTDTQYFGPGTRLTVL.

A single count supports this clone. At the DNA level, this CDR3 is encoded by other sequences in the same sample as well. The chain joins TRBV6-5 to TRBJ1-1; D not resolved. V was clipped by 0 bases and J by 1 base, with 3 bases between them. This CDR3 has 13 residues. Germline V lookup: CDR1 MNHEY, CDR2 SVGAGI. CDR3 in amino acids: CASSYSRNTEAFF. CDR3 DNA: TGTGCCAGCAGTTACTCCAGGAACACTGAAGCTTTCTTT.

The rearrangement uses TRBV28 and TRBJ1-6, with a weak D call TRBD1 (6 bases). CDR1 and CDR2 (germline): MDHEN, SYDVKM. The CDR3 is 19 residues long. With 5 bases removed from V and 0 bases from J, the gap between germline ends came to 20 bases. The CDR3 protein is CASSPMTWDTSSYNSPLHF. The CDR3 DNA reads TGTGCCAGCAGTCCCATGACCTGGGACACCAGCTCCTATAATTCACCCCTCCACTTT.

V and J are TRBV6-5 and TRBJ1-2; 8 nucleotides agree with TRBD1. The CDR3 extends over 15 amino acids. The V and J ends lost 0 bases and 2 bases, in that order; junction bases with no gene match: 2. Germline CDR1 is MNHEY and CDR2 is SVGAGI. This CDR3 reads CASSYSAGGNYGYTF. The CDR3 region has the DNA TGTGCCAGCAGTTACTCGGCAGGGGGCAACTATGGCTACACCTTC.

V gene TRBV2 combines with J gene TRBJ1-1; TRBD1 is a possible D gene (5 bases). V lost 6 bases, J lost 1 base, and 9 bases lay in between. The CDR3 loop spans 13 amino acids. Germline-derived CDR1 and CDR2 are SNHLY and FYNNEI. Here the CDR3 reads CASRQARNTEAFF. As DNA, the CDR3 is TGTGCCAGCAGACAGGCCAGGAACACTGAAGCTTTCTTT.

The chain is built from TRBV18 and TRBJ1-1; D may be TRBD1 (5 bases). Per the germline V gene, CDR1 is KGHSH and CDR2 is LQKENI. With 3 bases removed from V and 4 bases from J, the gap between germline ends came to 15 bases. This CDR3 comprises 15 residues. CDR3 bases: TGTGCCAGCTCACCCGTTCCGGGGGACGGCACTGAAGCTTTCTTT. Translation: CASSPVPGDGTEAFF.

This sequence joins TRBV18 and TRBJ2-5; 10 bases align to TRBD1. CDR1 is KGHSH and CDR2 is LQKENI in the germline V gene. Trimming took 1 base from V and 3 from J; bases not matched to a gene: 2. The CDR3 has 15 residues. CDR3 DNA: TGTGCCAGCTCACCACGGACAGGGGGAGAAGAGACCCAGTACTTC. This translates into CASSPRTGGEETQYF.

The rearrangement joins TRBV7-9 to TRBJ2-7; D perhaps matches TRBD1 (6 bases). The CDR3 is 14 amino acids. Germline V gene data show CDR1 as SEHNR and CDR2 as FQNEAQ (reference sequence). Trimming removed 4 bases from V and 5 bases from J, with 15 bases in between. The CDR3: CASSSRTVSNEQYF. CDR3 bases: TGTGCCAGCAGCTCCCGGACAGTATCTAACGAGCAGTACTTC.

V and J are TRBV28 and TRBJ2-3; TRBD2 matches at 9 bases. CDR3 length: 12 residues. V was clipped by 7 bases and J by 7 bases; unmatched bases: 3. Germline CDR1 reads MDHEN; CDR2 reads SYDVKM. CDR3 DNA sequence: TGTGCCAGCAAGGCTAGCGGGAATACGCAGTATTTT. The encoded protein is CASKASGNTQYF.

V gene TRBV3-1 (or the pseudogene TRBV3-2) combines with J gene TRBJ2-5, with D possibly matching TRBD2 (5 bases). The V gene's germline CDR1 is LGHDT and CDR2 YNNKEL (reference sequence). V lost 0 bases and J lost 4, with 12 bases in between. This CDR3 has 15 amino acids. In DNA, the CDR3 is TGTGCCAGCAGCCAAGATTTGGCTAGCCCAGAGACCCAGTACTTC. It is translated as CASSQDLASPETQYF.

This sequence joins TRBV11-1 and TRBJ2-7; the match to TRBD1 covers 10 bases. J lost 1 base, V lost 3 bases, and 3 bases had no gene match. This CDR3 has 15 amino acids. Looked up from germline, CDR1 is SGHAT and CDR2 is FQDESV (reference sequence). CDR3 protein: CASSFGQGVSYEQYF. As DNA, the CDR3 is TGTGCCAGCAGCTTCGGACAGGGGGTATCCTACGAGCAGTACTTC.

The chain links TRBV28 to TRBJ1-4; D call uncertain. V was clipped by 5 bases and J by 4 bases, with 11 bases between them. The CDR3 has 14 residues. Germline loops: CDR1 MDHEN, CDR2 SYDVKM. CDR3 residues: CASSAEELNEKLFF. The CDR3 bases are TGTGCCAGCAGTGCGGAGGAGCTTAATGAAAAACTGTTTTTT.

The chain has TRBV5-8 and TRBJ1-2; TRBD1 matches at 7 bases. Germline values: CDR1 SGHTS, CDR2 YDEGEE. This CDR3 region has 14 residues. After removal of 4 bases from V and 2 bases from J, the junction contained 5 bases not matched to a gene. As DNA, the CDR3 is TGTGCCAGCAGCGCCCGACAGGGAAACTATGGCTACACCTTC. It translates to CASSARQGNYGYTF.

V gene TRBV5-1 combines with J gene TRBJ2-5; the match to TRBD2 covers 13 bases. CDR1 SGHRS and CDR2 YFSETQ come from the germline V gene. The ends lost 4 bases at V and 5 bases at J; junction bases unmatched: 8. This CDR3 is built from 16 residues. The CDR3 here is CASSPTSGGARETQYF. CDR3 coding DNA: TGCGCCAGCAGCCCCACTAGCGGGGGGGCCCGGGAGACCCAGTACTTC.

This chain joins TRBV24-1 and TRBJ1-2; 10 bases align to TRBD1. The CDR3 loop spans 16 amino acids. The V and J ends lost 7 bases and 5 bases, in that order; junction bases with no gene match: 12. Germline values: CDR1 KGHDR, CDR2 SFDVKD. Here the CDR3 reads CATSPGQGRGGYGYTF. As DNA, the CDR3 is TGTGCCACCAGCCCGGGACAGGGGCGCGGAGGGTATGGCTACACCTTC.

This sequence joins TRBV11-2 and TRBJ2-3; 13 bases are shared with TRBD2. V shed 5 bases and J 6 bases; nucleotides not matched to a gene: 5. The germline V gene has CDR1 SGHAT and CDR2 FQNNGV. CDR3 length: 15 residues. CDR3 in amino acids: CASSTTSGGADTQYF. DNA of the CDR3: TGTGCCAGCAGCACCACTAGCGGGGGGGCCGATACGCAGTATTTT. The entire variable domain, with the rest obtained from reference TRBV11-2 and TRBJ2-3, is as follows: EAGVAQSPRYKIIEKRQSVAFWCNPISGHATLYWYQQILGQGPKLLIQFQNNGVVDDSQLPKDRFSAERLKGVDSTLKIQPAKLEDSAVYLCASSTTSGGADTQYFGPGTRLTVL.

The chain employs TRBV6-6 and TRBJ2-7; TRBD1 matches 7 bases. The junction had 8 bases not matched to a gene; V was cut back by 0 bases and J by 6 bases. The CDR3 is 15 residues long. In germline, CDR1 is MNHNY, CDR2 SVGAGI (reference sequence). The chain's CDR3 is CASSYSWTGISEQYF. The CDR3 DNA sequence: TGTGCCAGCAGTTACTCGTGGACAGGAATCAGCGAGCAGTACTTC.

This clone has just one count. The CDR3 spells CASRPGTRGTYEQYF. CDR3 bases: TGTGCCAGCAGACCCGGGACTAGAGGAACCTACGAGCAGTACTTC. This chain links TRBV27 with TRBJ2-7; TRBD2 matches at 8 bases. V was clipped by 6 bases and J by 2 bases; unmatched bases: 9. Germline loops: CDR1 MNHEY, CDR2 SMNVEV (reference sequence). The CDR3 runs 15 residues.

This clone showed up just a few times. The CDR3 DNA is TGTGCCAGCAAGGGACTGGCCCCTGAGCAGTTCTTC. Residues: CASKGLAPEQFF. This sequence joins TRBV2 and TRBJ2-1, with D possibly TRBD2 on 6 matching bases. V lost 7 bases to trimming and J lost 9 bases, with 13 bases between them. This CDR3 has 12 amino acids. The V gene's germline CDR1 is SNHLY and CDR2 FYNNEI.

The chain links TRBV11-2 to TRBJ2-5; D is perhaps TRBD2 (5 bases). The CDR3 runs to 14 residues. In germline, CDR1 is SGHAT, CDR2 FQNNGV. Trimming pared 5 bases from V and 2 bases from J, leaving 12 bases between. In DNA form, the CDR3 reads TGTGCCAGCAGCCCCAGCACTAGACAAGAGACCCAGTACTTC. It yields the protein CASSPSTRQETQYF.

The V call is TRBV4-2, the J call TRBJ1-2, with D perhaps matching TRBD1 (5 bases). Germline-derived CDR1 and CDR2 are LGHNA and YNFKEQ. Trimming pared 4 bases from V and 1 base from J, leaving 13 bases between. The CDR3 length is 15 residues. The DNA of the CDR3 is TGTGCCAGCAGCCCGGCCCCGACAGTTAACTATGGCTACACCTTC. Encoded protein: CASSPAPTVNYGYTF.

CDR3 protein: CASSLRGGFTDTQYF. The CDR3 nucleotides read TGTGCCAGCAGCTTACGGGGGGGCTTCACAGATACGCAGTATTTT. The chain uses TRBV7-9 and TRBJ2-3; 8 bases are shared with TRBD2. The CDR3 totals 15 residues. Per the germline V gene, CDR1 is SEHNR and CDR2 is FQNEAQ (reference sequence). V was clipped by 2 bases and J by 2 bases; unmatched bases: 3.

The J gene is TRBJ2-3, the V gene TRBV18; a weak D match, TRBD2 (6 bases). Germline V gene data show CDR1 as KGHSH and CDR2 as LQKENI. The CDR3 runs 15 residues. Trimming left V 8 bases short and J 0 bases short, with 15 bases between. The CDR3 DNA is TGTGCCAGCCAGGCGGGATTGGGCAGCACAGATACGCAGTATTTT. Its protein product is CASQAGLGSTDTQYF.

The V gene is TRBV9, the J gene TRBJ1-3; TRBD1 aligns across 8 bases. This CDR3 has 17 residues. V was pared by 0 bases and J by 0 bases, with 5 bases of the junction left unmatched. Germline V gene data show CDR1 as SGDLS and CDR2 as YYNGEE. The CDR3 is CASSVAPTGGSGNTIYF. For the CDR3, the DNA is TGTGCCAGCAGCGTAGCGCCAACAGGGGGCTCTGGAAACACCATATATTTT. Complete variable domain (other parts from reference TRBV9 and TRBJ1-3): DSGVTQTPKHLITATGQRVTLRCSPRSGDLSVYWYQQSLDQGLQFLIQYYNGEERAKGNILERFSAQQFPDLHSELNLSSLELGDSALYFCASSVAPTGGSGNTIYFGEGSWLTVV.

Note on this clone: Additional DNA sequences in this sample encode the identical CDR3. In nucleotides, the CDR3 is TGTGCCACCAGTGACAGGGGGGCCTACAATGAGCAGTTCTTC. Translating it yields CATSDRGAYNEQFF. J is TRBJ2-1 and V is TRBV24-1, with D possibly matching TRBD1 (7 bases). This CDR3 region has 14 residues. V lost 4 bases to trimming and J lost 2 bases, with 8 bases between them. From germline, CDR1 is KGHDR and CDR2 SFDVKD.

The V and J genes are TRBV5-1 and TRBJ2-3; 7 bases match TRBD1. The germline V gene has CDR1 SGHRS and CDR2 YFSETQ. V trimming: 4 bases; J trimming: 6 bases; junction bases outside the gene matches: 23. The CDR3 extends over 19 amino acids. The CDR3 bases are TGCGCCAGCAGCCGTATCACTATAGCTGGGGGAAGCAGGGGGGATACGCAGTATTTT. It is translated as CASSRITIAGGSRGDTQYF. Variable domain in full (rest from reference TRBV5-1 and TRBJ2-3): KAGVTQTPRYLIKTRGQQVTLSCSPISGHRSVSWYQQTPGQGLQFLFEYFSETQRNKGNFPGRFSGRQFSNSRSEMNVSTLELGDSALYLCASSRITIAGGSRGDTQYFGPGTRLTVL.

The chain joins TRBV7-2 to TRBJ2-6, with 9 bases identical to TRBD1. Looked up from germline, CDR1 is SGHTA and CDR2 is FQGNSA. The CDR3 extends over 17 amino acids. The junction had 9 bases not matched to a gene; V was cut back by 5 bases and J by 4 bases. For the CDR3, the DNA is TGTGCCAGCAGCCCCGGGACAGGGAATACCGGGGCCAACGTCCTGACTTTC. As protein: CASSPGTGNTGANVLTF.

The rearrangement links TRBV7-3 to TRBJ1-6; TRBD1 aligns across 7 bases. Trimming at V came to 2 bases and at J to 8 bases, leaving 3 bases not matched to a gene. Per germline, CDR1 SGHTA and CDR2 FQGTGA. The CDR3 is 14 residues long. As DNA, the CDR3 is TGTGCCAGCAGCTTAGGGACAGCTTATTCACCCCTCCACTTT. Its protein product is CASSLGTAYSPLHF.

The rearrangement links TRBV27 to TRBJ2-1; the D gene is possibly TRBD2 (6 bases). CDR3 length equals 17 residues. Looked up from germline, CDR1 is MNHEY and CDR2 is SMNVEV (reference sequence). Trimming removed 3 bases at V and 3 bases at J, with 18 bases between. CDR3 bases: TGTGCCAGCAGTTTTCCCCGGAGGGCCGATGGCTACAATGAGCAGTTCTTC. As protein: CASSFPRRADGYNEQFF.